This TCR beta chain was sequenced in a study of T cell responses to AZD1222 COVID-19 vaccine. Points from the study as a whole: Seropositive AZD1222 recipients at baseline numbered only five to seven.

V gave up 3 bases and J gave up 8 bases, with 14 bases separating them. CDR1 LGHDT and CDR2 YNNKEL come from the germline V gene (reference sequence). This CDR3 has 14 amino acids. Note on this clone: What it binds is not known.

Profiling relied on immunoSEQ multiplex PCR, and the TCRdb table lists in-frame clones only, not all of them. The sample holds about 120,000 clones; 86% are singletons and the top ten take about 3%. Sequences were derived from peripheral blood, sampled 28 days after the second AZD1222 dose. This clonotype originated in an adult who received the AZD1222 COVID-19 vaccine. The chain recombines TRBV3-1 (or the pseudogene TRBV3-2) with TRBJ2-1; unclear D gene. The CDR3 nucleotides are TGTGCCAGCAGCCAGTTAGCCCCCGCGGATGAGCAGTTCTTC. As protein: CASSQLAPADEQFF.